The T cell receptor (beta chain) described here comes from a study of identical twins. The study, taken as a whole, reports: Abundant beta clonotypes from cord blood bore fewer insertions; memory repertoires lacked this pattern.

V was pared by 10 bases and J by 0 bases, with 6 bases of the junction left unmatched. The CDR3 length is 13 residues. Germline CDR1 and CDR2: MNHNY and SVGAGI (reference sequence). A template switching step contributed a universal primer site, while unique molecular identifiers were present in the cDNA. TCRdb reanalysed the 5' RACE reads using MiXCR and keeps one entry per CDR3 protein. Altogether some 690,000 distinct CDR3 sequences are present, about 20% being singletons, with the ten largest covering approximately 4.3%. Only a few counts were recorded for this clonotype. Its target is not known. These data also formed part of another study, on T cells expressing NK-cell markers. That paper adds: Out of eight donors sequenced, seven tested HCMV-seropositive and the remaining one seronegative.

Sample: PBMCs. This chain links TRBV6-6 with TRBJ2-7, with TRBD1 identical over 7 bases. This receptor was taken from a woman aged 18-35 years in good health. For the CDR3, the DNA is TGTGCCACCCGACAGGGAAGCTCCTACGAGCAGTACTTC. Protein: CATRQGSSYEQYF.